The TCR beta chain under discussion was sequenced for a study of lymphopenia after photon versus proton radiotherapy. Whole-study findings and limits: Relative stability marked proton patients; photon patients lost diversity and naive cells. Post-nadir diversity loss with photons came from oligoclonal expansion, particularly CD8+ Temra cells. Post-nadir TCR diversity decline inversely tracked overall survival among those who died.

Clones were read by immunoSEQ multiplex PCR, and TCRdb kept only the in-frame ones, dropping some. The sample includes approximately 40,000 clones, about 86% of them seen just once. Looked up from germline, CDR1 is SGDLS and CDR2 is YYNGEE. The V segment lost 4 bases and the J segment 0 bases; nucleotides outside the gene matches: 5. This CDR3 spans 15 amino acids. With regard to this clone: Antigen: not known.

Specimen: peripheral blood, collected from a patient treated with proton-based radiotherapy. The receptor was derived from a woman aged 70-85 years with pancreatic cancer. Some clones in this sample may be carry-over from other donors' samples. The chain carries TRBV9 and TRBJ1-1, with 8 bases fitting TRBD1. This CDR3 is CASSPRTGLNTEAFF. In DNA, the CDR3 is TGTGCCAGCAGCCCAAGGACAGGGTTGAACACTGAAGCTTTCTTT.